The clone carrying this T cell receptor (beta chain) was observed a handful of times. The antigen is undetermined. The data stem from a study of Tregs in tolerant kidney transplant recipients. Study observations and caveats: Few patients were studied, so findings need validation in larger groups.

From germline, CDR1 is MNHEY and CDR2 SMNVEV (reference sequence). The trim removed 7 bases at V and 8 bases at J, leaving 18 bases unmatched. The CDR3 extends over 17 amino acids. Assay: immunoSEQ multiplex PCR; the TCRdb copy retains only in-frame clones and omits some. The data hold about 110,000 clones, with roughly 89% observed a single time. Sequenced here: CD4+ T cells from blood, sampled before the transplant. The sequence derives from a human donor who received a combined kidney and bone marrow transplant. The chain couples TRBV27 to TRBJ2-1; 9 bases align to TRBD2. Here the CDR3 reads CASTRKGGGTSFDEQFF. CDR3 nucleotides: TGTGCCAGCACCCGGAAGGGCGGTGGGACTAGCTTCGATGAGCAGTTCTTC.